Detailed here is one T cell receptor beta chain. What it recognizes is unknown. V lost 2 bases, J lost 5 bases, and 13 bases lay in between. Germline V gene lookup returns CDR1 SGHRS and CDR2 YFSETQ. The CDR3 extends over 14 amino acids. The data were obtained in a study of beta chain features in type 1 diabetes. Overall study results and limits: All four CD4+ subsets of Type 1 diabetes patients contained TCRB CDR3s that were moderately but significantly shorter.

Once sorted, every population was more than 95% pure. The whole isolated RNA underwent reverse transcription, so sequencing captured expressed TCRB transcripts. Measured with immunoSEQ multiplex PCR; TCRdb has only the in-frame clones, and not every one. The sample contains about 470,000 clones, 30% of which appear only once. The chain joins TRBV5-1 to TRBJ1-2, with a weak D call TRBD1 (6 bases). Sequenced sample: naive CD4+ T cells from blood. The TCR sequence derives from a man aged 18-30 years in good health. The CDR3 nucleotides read TGCGCCAGCAGCTTCAAGGGACAAGATTATGGCTACACCTTC. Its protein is CASSFKGQDYGYTF.